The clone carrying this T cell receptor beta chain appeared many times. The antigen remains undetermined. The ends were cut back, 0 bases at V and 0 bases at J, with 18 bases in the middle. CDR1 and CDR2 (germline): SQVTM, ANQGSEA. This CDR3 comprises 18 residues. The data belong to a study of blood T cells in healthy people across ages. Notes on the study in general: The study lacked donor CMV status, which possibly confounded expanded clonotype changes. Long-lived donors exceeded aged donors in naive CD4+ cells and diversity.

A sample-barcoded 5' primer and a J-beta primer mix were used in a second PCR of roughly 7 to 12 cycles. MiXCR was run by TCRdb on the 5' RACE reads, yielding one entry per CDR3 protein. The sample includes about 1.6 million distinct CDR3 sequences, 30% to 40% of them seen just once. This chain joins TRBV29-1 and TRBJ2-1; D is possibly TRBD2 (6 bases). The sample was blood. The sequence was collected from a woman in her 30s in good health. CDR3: CSVEDLGEELSSYNEQFF. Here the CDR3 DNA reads TGCAGCGTTGAAGATCTGGGGGAGGAGCTGAGCTCCTACAATGAGCAGTTCTTC.